This T cell receptor (beta chain) was profiled in a study of blood T cell repertoires in COVID-19. At the level of the study: From T cells, B-cell-depleted T cells, or PBMCs came the material, which was cDNA or gDNA.

The ends lost 1 base at V and 7 bases at J; junction bases unmatched: 12. CDR1 is GTSNPN and CDR2 is SVGIG in the germline V gene (reference sequence). The CDR3 consists of 16 residues. Under the authors' procedure: How many nucleated cells were present was estimated from reference gene primer amplification. The protocol was immunoSEQ multiplex PCR, while the TCRdb copy is restricted to in-frame clones and leaves out a portion. The V and J calls and clone size come from that table; D and trimming were worked out from the DNA. Of about 80,000 clones listed, around 81% are singletons. This sequence originates from a human donor in a cohort sampled during active COVID-19. The chain couples TRBV30 to TRBJ2-1; 8 bases align to TRBD2. Sample: peripheral blood. CDR3 in DNA: TGTGCCTGGAGTGGACTCTTAGCGGGAAGAGGGAATGAGCAGTTCTTC. This encodes CAWSGLLAGRGNEQFF.